What follows describes a single T cell receptor (beta chain). The entry originates in a study of monozygotic twins with cystic fibrosis. Some clones are missing from TCRdb's copy, which holds only in-frame ones; the method was immunoSEQ multiplex PCR. Here the sample spans roughly 25,000 clones, about 96% being singletons. This receptor was obtained from a girl aged 2 to 10 with cystic fibrosis. The material sequenced was blood.

The chain's CDR3 is CASSHMAPGPSAPYQETQYF. CDR3 bases: TGTGCCAGCAGCCACATGGCTCCCGGGCCCTCCGCCCCTTACCAAGAGACCCAGTACTTC. The chain combines TRBV14 with TRBJ2-5; D is undetermined. The CDR3 loop spans 20 amino acids. The V end was cut by 3 bases, the J end by 0 bases, with 26 bases between. Per the germline V gene, CDR1 is SGHDN and CDR2 is FVKESK.